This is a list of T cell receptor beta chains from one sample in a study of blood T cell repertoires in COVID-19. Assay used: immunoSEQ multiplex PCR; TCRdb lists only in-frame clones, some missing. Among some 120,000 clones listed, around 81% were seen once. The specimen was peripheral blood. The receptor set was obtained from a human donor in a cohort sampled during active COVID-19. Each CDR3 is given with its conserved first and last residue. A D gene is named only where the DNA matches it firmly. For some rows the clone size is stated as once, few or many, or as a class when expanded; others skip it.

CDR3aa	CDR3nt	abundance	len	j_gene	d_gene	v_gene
CASSSGTGDSYGYTF	TGTGCCAGCAGCTCAGGGACAGGGGATTCCTATGGCTACACCTTC	few	15	TRBJ1-2	TRBD1	TRBV11-3
CATSRDREARNTEAFF	TGTGCCACCAGCAGAGATAGAGAAGCTCGTAACACTGAAGCTTTCTTT	.	16	TRBJ1-1	.	TRBV15
CASKRTSVKETQYF	TGTGCCAGCAAACGTACTAGCGTTAAGGAGACCCAGTACTTC	.	14	TRBJ2-5	TRBD2	TRBV28
CASRAGTILYEQYF	TGTGCCAGCAGGGCCGGGACTATCTTATACGAGCAGTACTTC	.	14	TRBJ2-7	TRBD2	TRBV2
CASSLEDRVSGNTIYF	TGTGCCAGCAGCTTGGAGGACAGGGTTTCTGGAAACACCATATATTTT	.	16	TRBJ1-3	TRBD1	TRBV5-5
CASSLKGSEQYF	TGTGCCAGCAGTTTAAAGGGGTCCGAGCAGTACTTC	.	12	TRBJ2-7	.	TRBV11-1
CASSLTGGVREQYF	TGTGCCAGCAGCTTGACAGGGGGCGTTCGGGAGCAGTACTTC	once	14	TRBJ2-7	TRBD1	TRBV5-5
CASSYRPGGRNSPLHF	TGTGCCAGCAGTTACCGCCCGGGGGGAAGAAATTCACCCCTCCACTTT	.	16	TRBJ1-6	.	TRBV6-2/TRBV6-3
CASSLVQGRRNEQFF	TGCGCCAGCAGCTTGGTTCAGGGGCGTAGAAATGAGCAGTTCTTC	once	15	TRBJ2-1	.	TRBV5-1
CASSLASGGVRNEQFF	TGTGCCAGCAGCCTGGCCTCCGGCGGGGTGCGCAATGAGCAGTTCTTC	.	16	TRBJ2-1	.	TRBV7-6
CASRRLGGVTDTQYF	TGTGCCAGTAGGAGACTCGGAGGGGTGACAGATACGCAGTATTTT	.	15	TRBJ2-3	.	TRBV19
CASSQQLAGVSNEQFF	TGTGCCAGCAGCCAACAACTAGCGGGAGTAAGCAATGAGCAGTTCTTC	.	16	TRBJ2-1	TRBD2	TRBV5-4
CASSLFTGDDEQYF	TGTGCCAGTAGCCTTTTTACGGGGGACGACGAGCAGTACTTC	once	14	TRBJ2-7	.	TRBV19
CASSSTGGSGNTIYF	TGTGCCAGCAGCTCGACAGGGGGAAGTGGAAACACCATATATTTT	.	15	TRBJ1-3	TRBD1	TRBV9
CASSFYGVKSPEAFF	TGTGCCAGCAGTTTTTACGGGGTTAAGTCCCCTGAAGCTTTCTTT	.	15	TRBJ1-1	.	TRBV28
CASSLGAQGGYTF	TGTGCCAGCAGTTTAGGGGCACAGGGTGGCTACACCTTC	.	13	TRBJ1-2	.	TRBV12-3/TRBV12-4
CASSSMTVGGYTF	TGCGCCAGCAGCTCGATGACAGTTGGTGGCTACACCTTC	.	13	TRBJ1-2	.	TRBV5-1
CASSPGQQGAEAFF	TGTGCCAGCAGTCCGGGACAACAAGGGGCTGAAGCTTTCTTT	.	14	TRBJ1-1	.	TRBV28
CASSQIAEGSTEAFF	TGCGCCAGCAGCCAGATAGCGGAAGGGAGCACTGAAGCTTTCTTT	.	15	TRBJ1-1	.	TRBV4-3
CASSLQNQPQHF	TGTGCCAGCAGCCTCCAGAATCAGCCCCAGCATTTT	.	12	TRBJ1-5	.	TRBV3-1/TRBV3-2
CASSPSGSGWLETQYF	TGTGCCAGCAGCCCTAGCGGGAGTGGGTGGTTGGAGACCCAGTACTTC	few	16	TRBJ2-5	TRBD2	TRBV3-1/TRBV3-2
CASSESQGHGYTF	TGTGCCAGCAGTGAAAGTCAGGGGCATGGCTACACCTTC	.	13	TRBJ1-2	.	TRBV6-1
CSASATAGNTEAFF	TGCAGTGCTAGTGCCACTGCGGGGAACACTGAAGCTTTCTTT	.	14	TRBJ1-1	.	TRBV20-1
CATLQGPGQPQHF	TGTGCCACCTTACAGGGGCCGGGACAGCCCCAGCATTTT	.	13	TRBJ1-5	TRBD1	TRBV2
CASSGGLAGDEQFF	TGTGCCAGCAGCGGGGGACTAGCGGGGGATGAGCAGTTCTTC	few	14	TRBJ2-1	TRBD2	TRBV13
CASSLGQDANYGYTF	TGTGCCAGCAGCTTAGGACAAGACGCTAACTATGGCTACACCTTC	few	15	TRBJ1-2	.	TRBV7-6
CASSLMATNSYEQYF	TGCGCCAGCAGCTTAATGGCGACTAACTCCTACGAGCAGTACTTC	.	15	TRBJ2-7	.	TRBV5-1
CASREDRLAGNTIYF	TGTGCCAGCAGGGAGGACAGGCTGGCTGGAAACACCATATATTTT	.	15	TRBJ1-3	TRBD1	TRBV6-5
CASSFGPNRGREAFF	TGTGCCAGCAGCTTTGGACCCAACAGGGGACGTGAAGCTTTCTTT	.	15	TRBJ1-1	TRBD1	TRBV7-9
CASSEPGQVGQPQHF	TGTGCCAGCAGTGAACCGGGACAGGTGGGTCAGCCCCAGCATTTT	.	15	TRBJ1-5	TRBD1	TRBV6-1
CASSYRGGTGELFF	TGTGCCAGCAGTTACAGGGGTGGCACCGGGGAGCTGTTTTTT	.	14	TRBJ2-2	.	TRBV6-6
CASSLVAGGADYGYTF	TGTGCCAGCAGCTTAGTTGCAGGGGGCGCCGACTATGGCTACACCTTC	.	16	TRBJ1-2	TRBD1	TRBV7-2
CASSLSGSSAYNEQFF	TGTGCCAGCAGCTTAAGTGGGTCTAGCGCCTACAATGAGCAGTTCTTC	.	16	TRBJ2-1	.	TRBV7-3
CASSPLAGRDTGELFF	TGTGCCAGTAGTCCACTAGCGGGGCGTGACACCGGGGAGCTGTTTTTT	.	16	TRBJ2-2	TRBD2	TRBV19
CAWSVHGDYYGYTF	TGTGCCTGGAGTGTACACGGAGACTACTATGGCTACACCTTC	.	14	TRBJ1-2	.	TRBV30
CSSPGGPGPTDTQYF	TGCAGCTCTCCAGGGGGGCCAGGGCCCACAGATACGCAGTATTTT	few	15	TRBJ2-3	.	TRBV29-1
CASSSTGANSPLHF	TGTGCCAGCAGCTCCACAGGGGCTAATTCACCCCTCCACTTT	.	14	TRBJ1-6	TRBD1	TRBV7-8
CASSLGQLYGYTF	TGCGCCAGCAGCTTGGGACAACTCTATGGCTACACCTTC	few	13	TRBJ1-2	.	TRBV5-1
CASSPPPTGSYEQYF	TGTGCCAGCTCACCACCGCCCACAGGGTCCTACGAGCAGTACTTC	once	15	TRBJ2-7	.	TRBV18
CASSYGGTGLHEQYF	TGTGCCAGCAGTTACGGGGGGACAGGGCTGCACGAGCAGTACTTC	.	15	TRBJ2-7	TRBD1	TRBV6-2/TRBV6-3
CASSPRGPLAGAPYEQYF	TGTGCCAGCAGTCCACGGGGGCCCCTAGCGGGAGCCCCCTACGAGCAGTACTTC	.	18	TRBJ2-7	TRBD2	TRBV28